This T cell receptor beta chain is drawn from a study of T cell repertoires in cytomegalovirus infection. Study as a whole: Through public TCR beta signatures, both CMV infection and matching HLA type were indicated.

The table lists this clonotype with many counts. The antigen is undetermined. Trimming shortened V by 7 bases and J by 2 bases, and 17 bases separated the two germline ends. The length of the CDR3 is 16 residues. TCRdb redid the calling of the reads with MiXCR, one entry per CDR3 protein. The sample lists more than 110,000 distinct CDR3 sequences; around 32% were seen once. Points from the study as a whole: Based on cumulative public TCR beta family frequency, carriers of CMV plus the relevant HLA were identified. CMV-specific TCR beta clonotypes restricted by HLA-C dominated the ex vivo response.

J is TRBJ2-2 and V is TRBV12-3 or TRBV12-4; either TRBD1 or TRBD2 may fit D (6 bases each). Specimen: CD8+ T cells from cultured PBMCs, collected from culture after CMV antigen stimulation. This TCR came from a human donor in good health (CMV status not recorded). Some clones in this sample may be carry-over from other donors' samples. The CDR3: CASIPGAQANTGELFF. The CDR3 DNA reads TGTGCCAGCATCCCGGGGGCCCAAGCCAACACCGGGGAGCTGTTTTTT.